Listed below are T cell receptor beta chains from one sample, sequenced in a study of blood T cell repertoires in COVID-19. Using immunoSEQ multiplex PCR, the repertoire was profiled, and TCRdb retains in-frame clones only, with some absent. There are hundreds of thousands of clones in the sample; approximately 88% occur only once, and roughly 12% lies in the top ten. Sequencing was carried out using peripheral blood. Receptors originate from a woman aged 50 to 60 with COVID-19, enrolled during active disease. CDR3s include the opening cysteine and the closing phenylalanine or tryptophan. Fields, in order: CDR3 protein, CDR3 DNA, J gene, CDR3 length, D gene, V gene, clone size. A D gene is named only where the DNA matches it firmly. The size of a clone is reported for some rows only, either as once, few or many, or as a class for expanded clones.

CDR3: CASSEPDTGFEKLFF
DNA: TGTGCCAGCAGTGAACCCGACACAGGGTTTGAAAAACTGTTTTTT
J: TRBJ1-4
length: 15
D: -
V: TRBV6-1
size: -

CDR3: CASSIVGQGLNYGYTF
DNA: TGTGCCAGTAGTATCGTGGGACAGGGCCTAAACTATGGCTACACCTTC
J: TRBJ1-2
length: 16
D: TRBD1
V: TRBV19
size: -

CDR3: CASSFGTNYGYTF
DNA: TGTGCCAGCAGCTTCGGTACTAACTATGGCTACACCTTC
J: TRBJ1-2
length: 13
D: -
V: TRBV5-5
size: -

CDR3: CARPPQEQSRAEAFF
DNA: TGTGCCAGACCACCGCAGGAACAGTCGAGGGCTGAAGCTTTCTTT
J: TRBJ1-1
length: 15
D: -
V: TRBV19
size: -

CDR3: CSVEIPGEPYEQYF
DNA: TGCAGCGTTGAGATTCCGGGTGAACCCTACGAGCAGTACTTC
J: TRBJ2-7
length: 14
D: -
V: TRBV29-1
size: -

CDR3: CASSSSENLAGGPTDTQYF
DNA: TGTGCCAGCAGCTCCTCCGAAAATCTAGCGGGGGGGCCCACAGATACGCAGTATTTT
J: TRBJ2-3
length: 19
D: TRBD2
V: TRBV7-2
size: -

CDR3: CASSQWGQGEKLFF
DNA: TGTGCCAGCAGCCAATGGGGACAGGGAGAAAAACTGTTTTTT
J: TRBJ1-4
length: 14
D: TRBD1
V: TRBV4-2
size: few

CDR3: CASSQAAGGPETQYF
DNA: TGTGCCAGCAGCCAAGCAGCGGGGGGGCCAGAGACCCAGTACTTC
J: TRBJ2-5
length: 15
D: TRBD2
V: TRBV4-2
size: -

CDR3: CASSADRRGEQYF
DNA: TGTGCCAGCAGCGCCGACCGACGGGGCGAGCAGTACTTC
J: TRBJ2-7
length: 13
D: -
V: TRBV9
size: -

CDR3: CASSNPTGAGYSNQPQHF
DNA: TGTGCCAGTAGTAATCCGACAGGGGCGGGGTATAGCAATCAGCCCCAGCATTTT
J: TRBJ1-5
length: 18
D: TRBD1
V: TRBV19
size: -

CDR3: CAWGAGTGSIGYTF
DNA: TGTGCCTGGGGGGCAGGGACAGGGTCAATCGGCTACACCTTC
J: TRBJ1-2
length: 14
D: TRBD1
V: TRBV30
size: -

CDR3: CASSLPPGLANEQFF
DNA: TGTGCCAGCAGCCTGCCCCCGGGACTAGCAAATGAGCAGTTCTTC
J: TRBJ2-1
length: 15
D: TRBD2
V: TRBV5-4
size: -

CDR3: CASSSRTGKKDGYTF
DNA: TGTGCCAGCAGTTCGCGGACAGGGAAGAAAGATGGCTACACCTTC
J: TRBJ1-2
length: 15
D: TRBD1
V: TRBV6-5
size: -

CDR3: CASSPGQGETQYF
DNA: TGTGCCAGCAGTCCGGGACAGGGGGAGACCCAGTACTTC
J: TRBJ2-5
length: 13
D: TRBD1
V: TRBV6-5
size: once

CDR3: CASSLVSANYGYTF
DNA: TGTGCCAGCAGCTTGGTCTCCGCTAACTATGGCTACACCTTC
J: TRBJ1-2
length: 14
D: -
V: TRBV5-8
size: -

CDR3: CASTLGQLYEQYF
DNA: TGTGCCAGCACCTTAGGACAGCTCTACGAGCAGTACTTC
J: TRBJ2-7
length: 13
D: -
V: TRBV12-3/TRBV12-4
size: -

CDR3: CASGAYRDGYTF
DNA: TGTGCCAGCGGGGCCTATCGGGATGGCTACACCTTC
J: TRBJ1-2
length: 12
D: -
V: TRBV2
size: -

CDR3: CAISTRQGTNYGYTF
DNA: TGTGCCATCAGTACCCGACAGGGAACAAACTATGGCTACACCTTC
J: TRBJ1-2
length: 15
D: TRBD1
V: TRBV10-3
size: once

CDR3: CASSSGTGAGANVLTF
DNA: TGTGCCAGCAGCTCCGGGACAGGGGCAGGGGCCAACGTCCTGACTTTC
J: TRBJ2-6
length: 16
D: TRBD1
V: TRBV11-3
size: -

CDR3: CASSLQGEAEAFF
DNA: TGCGCCAGCAGCTTACAGGGGGAGGCTGAAGCTTTCTTT
J: TRBJ1-1
length: 13
D: TRBD1
V: TRBV5-1
size: -

CDR3: CASSWTGDNTEAFF
DNA: TGTGCCAGCAGTTGGACAGGGGATAACACTGAAGCTTTCTTT
J: TRBJ1-1
length: 14
D: TRBD1
V: TRBV6-6
size: -

CDR3: CASGLRQVLTGELFF
DNA: TGTGCTAGTGGTTTAAGACAGGTATTAACCGGGGAGCTGTTTTTT
J: TRBJ2-2
length: 15
D: -
V: TRBV12-5
size: -

CDR3: CASLFTYEQYF
DNA: TGTGCCAGCCTTTTTACCTACGAGCAGTACTTC
J: TRBJ2-7
length: 11
D: -
V: TRBV2
size: once

CDR3: CASVSTGEQYF
DNA: TGTGCCAGCGTGTCGACTGGCGAGCAGTACTTC
J: TRBJ2-7
length: 11
D: -
V: TRBV2
size: -

CDR3: CASSLGATDTQYF
DNA: TGTGCCAGCAGCTTGGGGGCCACAGATACGCAGTATTTT
J: TRBJ2-3
length: 13
D: -
V: TRBV5-6
size: -

CDR3: CASEPGLAGPSTDTQYF
DNA: TGTGCCAGCGAGCCGGGACTAGCGGGACCTAGCACAGATACGCAGTATTTT
J: TRBJ2-3
length: 17
D: TRBD2
V: TRBV9
size: -

CDR3: CASSTGGRQPQHF
DNA: TGTGCCAGTAGTACAGGGGGCCGGCAGCCCCAGCATTTT
J: TRBJ1-5
length: 13
D: TRBD1
V: TRBV19
size: -

CDR3: CSVEEEGTGAEAFF
DNA: TGCAGCGTTGAAGAAGAAGGGACAGGGGCTGAAGCTTTCTTT
J: TRBJ1-1
length: 14
D: TRBD1
V: TRBV29-1
size: -

CDR3: CASTIGQGDTEAFF
DNA: TGTGCCAGCACTATAGGACAGGGGGACACTGAAGCTTTCTTT
J: TRBJ1-1
length: 14
D: TRBD1
V: TRBV2
size: -

CDR3: CATSRRTGGYEQYF
DNA: TGTGCCACCAGCAGAAGGACAGGGGGCTACGAGCAGTACTTC
J: TRBJ2-7
length: 14
D: TRBD1
V: TRBV15
size: -

CDR3: CASTDRNTEAFF
DNA: TGTGCCAGCACCGACAGGAACACTGAAGCTTTCTTT
J: TRBJ1-1
length: 12
D: -
V: TRBV6-5
size: -

CDR3: CASSPRTSLTEQFF
DNA: TGTGCCAGCAGCCCGCGGACTAGTCTGACAGAGCAGTTCTTC
J: TRBJ2-1
length: 14
D: TRBD2
V: TRBV11-2
size: -

CDR3: CASSDQLAGSPGEQFF
DNA: TGTGCCAGCAGTGATCAGCTAGCGGGGTCTCCCGGTGAGCAGTTCTTC
J: TRBJ2-1
length: 16
D: TRBD2
V: TRBV6-1
size: -

CDR3: CASSSSGGLPDTQYF
DNA: TGTGCCAGTAGTAGTAGCGGGGGGCTTCCAGATACGCAGTATTTT
J: TRBJ2-3
length: 15
D: TRBD2
V: TRBV19
size: -

CDR3: CSVVRQKDTDTQYF
DNA: TGCAGCGTTGTAAGACAGAAAGATACAGATACGCAGTATTTT
J: TRBJ2-3
length: 14
D: -
V: TRBV29-1
size: once

CDR3: CASSQDLTGSALGSGNTIYF
DNA: TGTGCCAGCAGCCAAGATCTTACAGGTTCCGCTCTGGGTTCTGGAAACACCATATATTTT
J: TRBJ1-3
length: 20
D: -
V: TRBV4-2
size: -

CDR3: CASSWTGPDTQYF
DNA: TGTGCCAGCAGTTGGACAGGGCCAGATACGCAGTATTTT
J: TRBJ2-3
length: 13
D: TRBD1
V: TRBV2
size: -

CDR3: CASSPTSGGSYNEQFF
DNA: TGCGCCAGCAGCCCGACTAGCGGGGGGTCCTACAATGAGCAGTTCTTC
J: TRBJ2-1
length: 16
D: TRBD2
V: TRBV5-1
size: -